This T cell receptor (beta chain) appears in the sequencing data of a study of response to subunit inactivated influenza vaccine listed by TCRdb under 2018. Background for the entire study: The study used deep quantitative T cell receptor repertoire profiling to track responses to a trivalent subunit inactivated influenza vaccine. Here is what the overall study found, with its caveats: The authors proposed that each seasonal influenza vaccination may bring in only a limited number of new T cells.

The library came from RT-PCR. TCRdb records Illumina HiSeq 2500 as the sequencer. The raw public data were reprocessed by TCRdb itself: fastp quality trimming at Q25, MiXCR clonotype calling, in-frame beta chains only. All rows with the same CDR3 protein become a single entry with the most common DNA and genes. This sample has about 520,000 distinct CDR3 sequences in its table, and around 25% of those were observed once. In total, the top ten clones hold 1.5% to 2% of the sample. The V end loses 5 bases and the J end loses 2 bases, and a stretch of 12 bases separates them. Measured from the cysteine to the phenylalanine, the CDR3 is 14 residues long. The sequence is cut down to CDR3 DNA, 42 bases in frame from base 1. CDR1 SGHDT and CDR2 YYEEEE were looked up in the germline V gene. This clonotype showed up many times. The antigen it binds to is not known. No much larger clone exists at a distance of one base, and base qualities are not known.

This sequence originates from a man aged 45-65 years who received an inactivated influenza vaccine. Donor details come from another sample of the same person, matched by shared clones. Rearrangement joined TRBV5-6 to TRBJ2-3; no D segment can be confidently identified. The specimen was CD4+ T cells sorted from PBMCs, collected approximately 5 days after vaccination. The DNA sequence is as follows: TGTGCCAGCAGAACCTGGGCGAACACAGATACGCAGTATTTT. Translated, it reads CASRTWANTDTQYF. Where the CDR3 stops, the reference TRBV5-6 and TRBJ2-3 genes take over; the full variable domain is DAGVTQSPTHLIKTRGQQVTLRCSPKSGHDTVSWYQQALGQGPQFIFQYYEEEERQRGNFPDRFSGHQFPNYSSELNVNALLLGDSALYLCASRTWANTDTQYFGPGTRLTVL.